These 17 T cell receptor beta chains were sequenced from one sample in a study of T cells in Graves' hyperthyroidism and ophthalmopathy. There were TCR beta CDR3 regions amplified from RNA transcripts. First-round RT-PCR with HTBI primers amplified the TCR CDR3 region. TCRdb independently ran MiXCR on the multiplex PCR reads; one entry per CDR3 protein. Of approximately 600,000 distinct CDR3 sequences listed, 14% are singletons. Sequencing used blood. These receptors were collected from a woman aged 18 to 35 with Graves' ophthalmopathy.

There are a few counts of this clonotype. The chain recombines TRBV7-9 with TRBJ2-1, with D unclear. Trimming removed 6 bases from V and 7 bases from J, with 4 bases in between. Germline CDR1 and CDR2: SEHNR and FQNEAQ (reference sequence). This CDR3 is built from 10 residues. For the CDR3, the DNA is TGTGCCAGCAGTTGGAATGAGCAGTTCTTC. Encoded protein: CASSWNEQFF.

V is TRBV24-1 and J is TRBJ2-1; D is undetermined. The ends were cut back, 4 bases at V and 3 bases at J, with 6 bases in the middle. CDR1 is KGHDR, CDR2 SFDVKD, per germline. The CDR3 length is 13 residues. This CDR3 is CATSDPFYNEQFF. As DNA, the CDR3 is TGTGCCACCAGTGACCCCTTCTACAATGAGCAGTTCTTC.

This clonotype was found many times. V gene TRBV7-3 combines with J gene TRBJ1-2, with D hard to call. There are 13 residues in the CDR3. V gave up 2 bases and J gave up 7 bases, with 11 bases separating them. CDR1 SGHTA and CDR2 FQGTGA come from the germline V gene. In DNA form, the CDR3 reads TGTGCCAGCAGCTTAGAAGGGTCGGGTGGCTACACCTTC. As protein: CASSLEGSGGYTF.

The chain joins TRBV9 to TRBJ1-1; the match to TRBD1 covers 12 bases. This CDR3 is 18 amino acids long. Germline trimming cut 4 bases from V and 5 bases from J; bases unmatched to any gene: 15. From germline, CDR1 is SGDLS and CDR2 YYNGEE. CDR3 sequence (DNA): TGTGCCAGCAGCCCCTCGAGGGGAGGGACAGGGGGCTGGACTGAAGCTTTCTTT. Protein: CASSPSRGGTGGWTEAFF.

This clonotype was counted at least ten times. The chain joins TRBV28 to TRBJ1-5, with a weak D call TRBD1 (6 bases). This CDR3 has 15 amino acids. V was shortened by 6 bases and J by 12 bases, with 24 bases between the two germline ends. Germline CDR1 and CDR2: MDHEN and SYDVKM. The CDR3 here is CASRIRTESHQGQHF. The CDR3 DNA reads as TGTGCCAGCAGGATCCGGACAGAAAGCCACCAGGGCCAGCATTTT.

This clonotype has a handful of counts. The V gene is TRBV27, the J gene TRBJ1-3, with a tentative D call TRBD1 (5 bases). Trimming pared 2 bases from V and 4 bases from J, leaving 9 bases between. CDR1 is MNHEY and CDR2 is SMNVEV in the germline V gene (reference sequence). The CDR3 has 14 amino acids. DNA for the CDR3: TGTGCCAGCAGTTTAGGGACTCCCGGAAACACCATATATTTT. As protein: CASSLGTPGNTIYF.

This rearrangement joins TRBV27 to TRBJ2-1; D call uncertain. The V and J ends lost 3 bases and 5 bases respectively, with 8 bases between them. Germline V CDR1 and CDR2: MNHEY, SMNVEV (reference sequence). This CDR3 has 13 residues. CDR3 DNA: TGTGCCAGCAGTTTCGGTAGTAACAATGAGCAGTTCTTC. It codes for CASSFGSNNEQFF.

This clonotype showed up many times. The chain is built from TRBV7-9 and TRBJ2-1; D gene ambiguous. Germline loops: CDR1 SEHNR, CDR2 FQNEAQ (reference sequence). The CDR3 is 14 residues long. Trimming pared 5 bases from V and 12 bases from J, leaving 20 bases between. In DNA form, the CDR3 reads TGTGCCAGCAGCCCCGCCTGGGCCTTGTTGGTGCAGTTCTTC. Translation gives CASSPAWALLVQFF.

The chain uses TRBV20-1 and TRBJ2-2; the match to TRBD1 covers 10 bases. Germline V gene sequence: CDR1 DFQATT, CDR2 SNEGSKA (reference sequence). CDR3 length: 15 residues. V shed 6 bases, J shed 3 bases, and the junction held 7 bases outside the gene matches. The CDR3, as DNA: TGCAGTGCCGCGACGACAGGGGGCTACACCGGGGAGCTGTTTTTT. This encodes CSAATTGGYTGELFF.

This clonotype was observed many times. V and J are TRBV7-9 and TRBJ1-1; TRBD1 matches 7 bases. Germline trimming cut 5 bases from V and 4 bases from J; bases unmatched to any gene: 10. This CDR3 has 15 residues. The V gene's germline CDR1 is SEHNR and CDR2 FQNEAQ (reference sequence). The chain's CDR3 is CASSRRDREITEAFF. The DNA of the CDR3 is TGTGCCAGCAGCCGCCGTGACAGGGAAATCACTGAAGCTTTCTTT.

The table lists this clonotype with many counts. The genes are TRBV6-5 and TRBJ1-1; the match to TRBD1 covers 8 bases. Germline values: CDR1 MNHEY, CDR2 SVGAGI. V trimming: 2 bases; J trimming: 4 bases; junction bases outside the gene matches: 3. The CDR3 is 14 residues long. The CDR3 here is CASSYQTGGTEAFF. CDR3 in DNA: TGTGCCAGCAGTTACCAAACAGGGGGCACTGAAGCTTTCTTT.

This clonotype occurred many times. CDR3 protein: CASSPRSEGYEQYF. The CDR3 DNA is TGTGCCAGCTCACCACGTTCTGAGGGGTACGAGCAGTACTTC. V is TRBV18 and J is TRBJ2-7; D may correspond to TRBD1 or TRBD2 (5 bases each). Trimming cost V 1 base and J 4 bases, with 11 bases left between them. From germline, CDR1 is KGHSH and CDR2 LQKENI. The CDR3 is 14 amino acids.

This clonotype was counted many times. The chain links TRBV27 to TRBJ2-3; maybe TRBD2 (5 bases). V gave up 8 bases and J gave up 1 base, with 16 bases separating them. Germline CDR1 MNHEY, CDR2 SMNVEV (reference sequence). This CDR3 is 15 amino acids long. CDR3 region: CASRYTGRGTDTQYF. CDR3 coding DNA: TGTGCCAGCCGATATACTGGGAGAGGCACAGATACGCAGTATTTT.

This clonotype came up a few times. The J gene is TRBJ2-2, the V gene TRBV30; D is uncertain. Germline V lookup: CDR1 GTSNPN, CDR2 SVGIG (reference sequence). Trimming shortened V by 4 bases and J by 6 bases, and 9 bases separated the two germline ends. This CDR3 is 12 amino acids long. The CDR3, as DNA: TGTGCCTGGACCCCCCGTCCCGGGGAGCTGTTTTTT. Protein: CAWTPRPGELFF.

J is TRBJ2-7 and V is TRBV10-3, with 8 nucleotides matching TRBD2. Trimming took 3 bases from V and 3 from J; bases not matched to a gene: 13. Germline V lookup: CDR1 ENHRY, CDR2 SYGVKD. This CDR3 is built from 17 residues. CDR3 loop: CAISDLFSGGTFYEQYF. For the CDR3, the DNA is TGTGCCATCAGTGATCTTTTCTCGGGGGGGACATTCTACGAGCAGTACTTC.

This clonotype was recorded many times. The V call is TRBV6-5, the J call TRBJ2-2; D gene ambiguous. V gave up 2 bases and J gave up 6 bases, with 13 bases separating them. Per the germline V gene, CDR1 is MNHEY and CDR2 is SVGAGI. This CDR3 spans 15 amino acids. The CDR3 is CASSYLSSQSGELFF. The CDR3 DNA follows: TGTGCCAGCAGTTACCTGTCCAGCCAATCCGGGGAGCTGTTTTTT.

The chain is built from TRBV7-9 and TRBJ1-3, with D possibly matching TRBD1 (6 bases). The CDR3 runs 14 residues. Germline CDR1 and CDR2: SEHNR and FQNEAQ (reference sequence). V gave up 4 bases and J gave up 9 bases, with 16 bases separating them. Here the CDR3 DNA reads TGTGCCAGCAGCTCCCCGGGGGCGGTCCCCACCATATATTTT. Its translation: CASSSPGAVPTIYF.